What follows are 2 T cell receptor beta chains derived from one specimen sequenced in a study of CD8 T cells in ankylosing spondylitis. Each CDR3 protein gets one entry after TCRdb re-called the 5' RACE reads with MiXCR. The profile shows under 450,000 distinct CDR3 sequences, 20% to 25% of them singletons. The specimen sequenced was blood, either unsorted or a sorted T cell fraction (not recorded which). These receptors were obtained from a male donor with ankylosing spondylitis or in good health (not recorded which).

This clonotype was observed a few times. V usage is TRBV6-5 and J usage is TRBJ1-2; 10 bases fit TRBD1. V lost 2 bases to trimming and J lost 1 base; unmatched junction nucleotides: 10. Germline V CDR1 and CDR2: MNHEY, SVGAGI. This CDR3 region has 18 residues. CDR3 loop: CASSYRPGTGDGNYGYTF. Here the CDR3 DNA reads TGTGCCAGCAGTTACCGTCCCGGGACAGGGGACGGTAACTATGGCTACACCTTC.

The chain combines TRBV7-9 with TRBJ1-2; no clear D gene. Germline assignment: CDR1 SEHNR and CDR2 FQNEAQ (reference sequence). Trimming stripped 1 base from V and 6 bases from J, with 3 bases between. This CDR3 is built from 11 residues. The CDR3 protein is CASSLEHGYTF. Written as DNA, the CDR3 is TGTGCCAGCAGCTTAGAGCATGGCTACACCTTC.